Detailed here is one T cell receptor (beta chain). Its target is not known. The sample belongs to a study of post-analysis software for immune sequencing data. Across the whole study: Relapsing-remitting, secondary progressive and progressive-relapsing multiple sclerosis were all included among the disease courses. General study points: Four or five TRBV segments were more frequent in patients than controls; TRBV5-6, TRBV5-1 and TRBV20-1 belonged to this group. Clustering by F measure revealed strong co-clustering among samples prepared together in one batch.

cDNA libraries of TCR beta carried unique molecular identifiers. Roughly 500,000 cDNA molecules were obtained per 1 to 10 million input T cells. Using its own MiXCR run on the PCR reads, TCRdb lists one record per CDR3 protein. The data hold under 900,000 distinct CDR3 sequences, with around 53% observed a single time. The CDR3 runs 14 residues. V gave up 4 bases and J gave up 4 bases; unmatched junction bases: 6. CDR1 and CDR2 (germline): SGHRS, YFSETQ. This sequence was found in a girl aged 5 to 17 with multiple sclerosis. Sample: blood. This chain joins TRBV5-1 and TRBJ2-5, with 8 bases lining up with TRBD1. This CDR3 reads CASSLWTGTETQYF. CDR3 nucleotides: TGCGCCAGCAGCCTCTGGACAGGGACAGAGACCCAGTACTTC.